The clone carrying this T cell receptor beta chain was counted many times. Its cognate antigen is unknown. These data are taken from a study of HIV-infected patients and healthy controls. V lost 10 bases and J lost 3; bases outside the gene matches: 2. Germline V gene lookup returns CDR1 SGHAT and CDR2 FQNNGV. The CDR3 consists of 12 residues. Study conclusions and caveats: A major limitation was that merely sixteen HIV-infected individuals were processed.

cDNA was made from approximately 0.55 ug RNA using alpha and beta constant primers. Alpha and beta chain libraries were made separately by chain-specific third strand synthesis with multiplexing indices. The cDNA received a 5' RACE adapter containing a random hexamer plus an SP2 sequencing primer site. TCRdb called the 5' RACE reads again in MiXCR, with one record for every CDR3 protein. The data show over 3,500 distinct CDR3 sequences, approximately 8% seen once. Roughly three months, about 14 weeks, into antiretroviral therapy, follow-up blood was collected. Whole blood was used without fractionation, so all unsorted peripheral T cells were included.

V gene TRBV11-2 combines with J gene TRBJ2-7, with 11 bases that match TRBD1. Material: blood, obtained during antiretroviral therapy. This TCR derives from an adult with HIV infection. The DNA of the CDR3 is TGTGCCACCGGGACAGGGGGCTACGAGCAGTACTTC. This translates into CATGTGGYEQYF.